This TCR beta chain was identified in a study of blood T cell repertoires in COVID-19 (dated by TCRdb to about 2020). In the study overall: Samples from collaborators originated in the United States, Italy and Spain and spanned both the acute and convalescent phases of COVID-19. The prospective study material was composed of cDNA or gDNA derived from T cells, B-cell-depleted T cells, or PBMCs. Subjects who had been exposed to COVID-19, were actively infected with it, or had recovered from it provided the deeply sampled blood TCRbeta repertoires that made up the dataset. The repertoires were made available in a free public database intended to serve as a resource for research on the immune response to SARS-CoV-2. The samples were drawn from the first 160 participants of the ongoing ImmuneRACE study and from more than 1,000 subjects provided by 6 global collaborators. The sample metadata nearly always contained a de-identified subject ID, COVID-19 status, age in years and sex. Where available, HLA class I and class II types were obtained from metadata supplied by the sample provider rather than from assay-based typing. Beyond this particular receptor, the publication reports: Clinical and demographic metadata were provided uncurated, with the amount varying by source and participant.

Comments on this clone: Its binding antigen is unknown. Base qualities were left out, and no much larger clone turns up one base away.

Each collaborating institution followed its own protocols to collect whole blood in K2EDTA tubes. For TCRbeta analysis, collaborator samples were shipped as frozen whole blood, as isolated PBMCs, or as DNA extracted from either sample type. The immunoSEQ Assay, a bias-controlled multiplex PCR, was used to amplify TCRbeta CDR3 regions from genomic DNA. Per the original workflow: Nucleated cell counts per sample were estimated from amplification of reference gene primers within the assay. To quantify the absolute abundance of each unique TCRbeta CDR3 rearrangement, sequence reads were collapsed and filtered. Productive Simpson clonality was computed per sample as the square root of Simpson's diversity index over productive rearrangements. Drawn from immuneACCESS, this table holds only the in-frame rearrangements with V and J called that TCRdb kept. Clones are partly lost; checked studies trace under half to an unresolved V gene and leave the rest unexplained. D and trimming come from the DNA, and the V and J calls and clone size come from that table. The sample table records 250,000 or so clones; around 82% of these occur just once. Approximately 4.5% of the sample comes from the top ten.

The source is a woman between 65 and 79 years old with acute or convalescent COVID-19. The material sequenced was peripheral blood.

The DNA is TGTGCCAGCAGCAAATATGACCCGGGGTTCGCCGGGGAGCTGTTTTTT. The translation is CASSKYDPGFAGELFF. The chain joins TRBV21-1 to TRBJ2-2; the table's D gene call, TRBD2, was not cross checked with the DNA. TRBV21-1 is a listed pseudogene. The CDR3 spans 16 residues, from the cysteine through the phenylalanine. The DNA shown is the 48-base CDR3, in frame from base 1.